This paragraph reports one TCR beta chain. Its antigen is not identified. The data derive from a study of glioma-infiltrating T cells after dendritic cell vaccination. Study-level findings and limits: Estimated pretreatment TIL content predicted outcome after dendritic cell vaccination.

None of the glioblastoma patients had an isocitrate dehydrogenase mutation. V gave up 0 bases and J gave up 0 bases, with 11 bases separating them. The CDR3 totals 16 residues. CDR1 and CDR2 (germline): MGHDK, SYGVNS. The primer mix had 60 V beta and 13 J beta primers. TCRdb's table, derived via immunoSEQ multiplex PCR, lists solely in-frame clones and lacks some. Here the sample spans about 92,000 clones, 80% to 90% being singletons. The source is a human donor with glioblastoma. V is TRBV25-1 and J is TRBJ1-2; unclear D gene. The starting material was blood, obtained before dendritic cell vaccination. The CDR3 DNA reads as TGTGCCAGCAGTGAATATTTCGAGGGAACTAACTATGGCTACACCTTC. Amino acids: CASSEYFEGTNYGYTF.